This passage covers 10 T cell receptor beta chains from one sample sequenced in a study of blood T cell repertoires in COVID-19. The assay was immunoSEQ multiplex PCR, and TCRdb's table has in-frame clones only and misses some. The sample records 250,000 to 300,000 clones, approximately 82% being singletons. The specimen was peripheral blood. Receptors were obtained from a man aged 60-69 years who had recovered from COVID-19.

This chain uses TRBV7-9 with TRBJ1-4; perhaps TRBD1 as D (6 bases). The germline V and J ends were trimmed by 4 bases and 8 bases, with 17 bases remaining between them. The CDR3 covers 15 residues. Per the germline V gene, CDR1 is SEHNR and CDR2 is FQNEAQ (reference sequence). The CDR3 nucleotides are TGTGCCAGCAGCTCGAGTGGGACATCCCCCGAAAAACTGTTTTTT. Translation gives CASSSSGTSPEKLFF.

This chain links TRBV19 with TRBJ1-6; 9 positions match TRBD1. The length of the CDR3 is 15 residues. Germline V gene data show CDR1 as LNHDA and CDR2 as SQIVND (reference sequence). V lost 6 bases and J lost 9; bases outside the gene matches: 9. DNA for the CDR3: TGTGCCAGTAGACCGACAGGGGGTGCAGTTTCACCCCTCCACTTT. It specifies CASRPTGGAVSPLHF.

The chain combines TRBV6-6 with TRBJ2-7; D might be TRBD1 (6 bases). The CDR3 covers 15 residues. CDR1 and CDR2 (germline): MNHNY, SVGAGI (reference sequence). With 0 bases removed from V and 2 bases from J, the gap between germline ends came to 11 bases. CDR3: CASSYSWTAPYEQYF. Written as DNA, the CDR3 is TGTGCCAGCAGTTACTCCTGGACAGCCCCCTACGAGCAGTACTTC.

CDR3 amino acids: CASSQGGGNQPQHF. The CDR3 bases are TGTGCCAGCAGCCAAGGGGGAGGGAATCAGCCCCAGCATTTT. The chain links TRBV3-1 (or the pseudogene TRBV3-2) to TRBJ1-5; unclear D gene. The germline V gene has CDR1 LGHDT and CDR2 YNNKEL (reference sequence). The CDR3 runs to 14 residues. V was clipped by 1 base and J by 4 bases, with 8 bases between them.

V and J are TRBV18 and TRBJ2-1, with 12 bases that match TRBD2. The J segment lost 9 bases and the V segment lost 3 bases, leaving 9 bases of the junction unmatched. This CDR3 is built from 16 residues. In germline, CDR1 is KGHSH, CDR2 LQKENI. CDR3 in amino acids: CASSPDMTSGSLEQFF. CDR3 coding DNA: TGTGCCAGCTCACCGGATATGACTAGCGGGAGTCTTGAGCAGTTCTTC.

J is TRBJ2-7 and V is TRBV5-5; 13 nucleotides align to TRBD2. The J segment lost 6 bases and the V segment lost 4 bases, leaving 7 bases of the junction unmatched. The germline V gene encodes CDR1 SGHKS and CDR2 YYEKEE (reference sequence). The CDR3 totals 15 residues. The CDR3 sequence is CASSPGLAGVSEQYF. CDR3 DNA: TGTGCCAGCAGCCCTGGACTAGCGGGAGTGAGCGAGCAGTACTTC.

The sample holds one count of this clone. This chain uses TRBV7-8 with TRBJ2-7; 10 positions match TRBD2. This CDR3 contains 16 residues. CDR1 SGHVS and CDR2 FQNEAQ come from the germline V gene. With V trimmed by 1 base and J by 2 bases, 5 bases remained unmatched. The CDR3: CASSLVGLAEAYEQYF. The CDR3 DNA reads TGTGCCAGCAGCTTAGTTGGACTAGCGGAGGCCTACGAGCAGTACTTC.

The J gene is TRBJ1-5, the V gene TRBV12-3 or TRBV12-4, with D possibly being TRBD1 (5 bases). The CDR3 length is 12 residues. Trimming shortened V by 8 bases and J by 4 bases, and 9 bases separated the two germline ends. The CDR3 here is CASRGRNQPQHF. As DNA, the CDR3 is TGTGCCAGCCGGGGGAGAAATCAGCCCCAGCATTTT.

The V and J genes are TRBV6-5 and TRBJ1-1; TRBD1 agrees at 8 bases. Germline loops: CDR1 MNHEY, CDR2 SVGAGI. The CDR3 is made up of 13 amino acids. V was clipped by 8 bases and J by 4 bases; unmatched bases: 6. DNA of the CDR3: TGTGCCAGCTTCCGACAGGGGTTCACTGAAGCTTTCTTT. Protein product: CASFRQGFTEAFF.

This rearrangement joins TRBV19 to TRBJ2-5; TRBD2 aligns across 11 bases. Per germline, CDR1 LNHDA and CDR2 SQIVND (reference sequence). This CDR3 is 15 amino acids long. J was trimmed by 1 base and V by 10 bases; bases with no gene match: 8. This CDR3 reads CATGSSGGAQETQYF. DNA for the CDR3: TGTGCCACGGGGAGTAGCGGGGGGGCCCAAGAGACCCAGTACTTC.